Sequencing of this TCR beta chain was carried out in a study of T cells after yellow fever vaccination (dated by TCRdb to between 2019 and 2020). With respect to the entire study: The SMART-Seq v4 Ultra Low Input RNA kit was used to prepare libraries from fractions with low cell numbers. Bulk TCR alpha and beta repertoires were sequenced longitudinally to track T-cell clones before and after primary and booster YFV17D yellow fever vaccination. The cohort comprised two healthy male donors, one aged 18 to 29 and one aged 30 to 40 years. Bulk PBMC replicates and cell subsets were isolated from blood drawn at multiple timepoints before and after both primary and secondary immunization.

This clonotype was observed a handful of times. Its recognized antigen is unknown. It has no much larger one-base neighbor in the sample; base qualities were not kept. TCR cDNA was synthesized by 5'RACE template switching, which introduced a universal primer site and unique molecular identifiers. Priming for cDNA synthesis came from both the TCR alpha and TCR beta constant segments. Two PCR steps were used to amplify libraries, with sample barcodes and sequencing adapters being added in the second step. Sequencing of libraries was performed on Illumina HiSeq 2500 (2x100 bp) or NovaSeq (2x150 bp). The authors' pipeline ran thus. MIGEC was used to demultiplex reads and collapse the reads into UMI consensus sequences, and MiXCR was used for V(D)J alignment. Vaccine-responding clonotypes were defined with edgeR using replicate PBMC samples, requiring FDR below 0.01 and a log2 fold change above 5 up to day 15. Each bulk clonotype was labeled CD4 or CD8 based on which sequenced repertoire, CD4 or CD8, contained the clonotype at higher abundance. Using fastp trimming at Q25 and MiXCR clonotype assembly, TCRdb reanalyzed the public sequencing data and kept in-frame beta chains. Each entry is one CDR3 protein sequence, shown with its most common DNA and genes. The V and J calls here are based on TCRdb, not the publication. The sample table lists hundreds of thousands of distinct CDR3 sequences, 15% to 20% of them with a count of one. The ten largest clones add up to around 15% of the sample.

Results and caveats for the whole study, not just this receptor: FACS-sorted repertoires could contain abundant contaminating clonotypes from the bulk population, so computational filtering was required. A small share of clonotypes occurred in both CD4 and CD8 compartments, likely arising from convergent recombination. Compared with the primary T-cell response, the secondary T-cell response was faster but weaker, reaching its peak on day 5 rather than on day 15. Only a couple of donors were included in the study, so the extent to which the findings can be generalized is limited. Most clones expanded after primary vaccination (almost 97% of CD4 and around 88% of CD8) were re-detected after the booster, suggesting that broad memory maintenance occurred.

The treatment or condition label here, explained by the study, means: live attenuated yellow fever vaccine strain. At each blood-draw timepoint, two biological replicates of bulk PBMCs were obtained. A standard Ficoll-Paque protocol was used to isolate PBMCs from peripheral blood. TriZol was used to extract RNA from bulk PBMCs, from CD4 and CD8 fractions, and from dextramer-positive and dextramer-negative fractions. The germline ends are 12 bases apart after V is trimmed by 5 bases and J by 2 bases. The CDR3 starts with the cysteine, ends with the phenylalanine, and has 14 residues. Just the 42-base CDR3 DNA is kept, in frame starting at base 1. CDR1 and CDR2 were assigned from the germline V gene as SGHTA and FQGNSA.

This specimen consisted of PBMCs, obtained 15 days after the yellow fever booster vaccination. This TCR came from a man aged 25 to 40 who received the YFV17D yellow fever vaccine. This sequence uses TRBV7-2 and TRBJ2-5; the D gene is tentatively TRBD1 or TRBD2, each matching 5 bases. The CDR3 amino acid sequence is: CASSVYGTQETQYF. The bases read TGTGCCAGCAGCGTCTACGGGACGCAAGAGACCCAGTACTTC.